Listed below are T cell receptor beta chains from one sample, sequenced in a study of technical replicates of blood from several donors. Sequenced by immunoSEQ multiplex PCR; TCRdb stores in-frame clones only, minus some. Of 55,000 to 75,000 clones listed, about 90% are singletons. Sequenced input: PBMCs. The receptor source for this set is a human donor in good health. Some clones in this sample may be carry-over from other donors' samples. The CDR3 runs from the conserved cysteine through the conserved F or W. The D gene is left open where the match is weak. Size is omitted from some rows. Given values are once, few, many or a class for expanded clones.

TRBV15,TRBJ2-5,.,.,CATSLGSGETQYF,TGTGCCACCAGCCTAGGATCGGGAGAGACCCAGTACTTC
TRBV6-6,TRBJ2-3,.,.,CASSYSGSGSTDTQYF,TGTGCCAGCAGTTACTCGGGTAGCGGCAGCACAGATACGCAGTATTTT
TRBV14,TRBJ1-2,.,.,CASSQGGGADLNYGYTF,TGTGCCAGCAGCCAAGGAGGGGGAGCGGATCTTAACTATGGCTACACCTTC
TRBV7-6,TRBJ1-6,once,TRBD1,CASSRTGGSSYNSPLHF,TGTGCCAGCAGCCGGACAGGGGGGAGCTCCTATAATTCACCCCTCCACTTT
TRBV7-9,TRBJ2-7,.,TRBD1,CASSSGQGSYEQYF,TGTGCCAGCAGCTCCGGACAGGGGAGCTACGAGCAGTACTTC
TRBV30,TRBJ1-2,.,TRBD1,CASLVSAGGFGSYGYTF,TGTGCCTCACTCGTCTCGGCAGGGGGTTTTGGGTCCTATGGCTACACCTTC
TRBV7-8,TRBJ2-3,.,.,CASSQKDWTDTQYF,TGTGCCAGCAGCCAAAAGGACTGGACAGATACGCAGTATTTT
TRBV5-1,TRBJ2-1,.,TRBD2,CASSLGASGNNEQFF,TGCGCCAGCAGCTTGGGGGCTAGCGGAAACAATGAGCAGTTCTTC
TRBV6-5,TRBJ2-7,.,TRBD1,CASSWDREAYEQYF,TGTGCCAGCAGTTGGGACAGGGAAGCCTACGAGCAGTACTTC
TRBV2,TRBJ2-3,.,TRBD2,CASRDGGAIDTQYF,TGTGCCAGCCGTGACGGGGGGGCCATAGATACGCAGTATTTT
TRBV6-1,TRBJ2-3,few,TRBD2,CASTRLAGSTDTQYF,TGTGCCAGCACTAGACTAGCGGGGAGCACAGATACGCAGTATTTT
TRBV4-2,TRBJ2-1,.,TRBD2,CASSQAGGPYNEQFF,TGTGCCAGCAGCCAAGCGGGGGGGCCCTACAATGAGCAGTTCTTC
TRBV5-1,TRBJ1-1,.,.,CASSPSSSTEAFF,TGCGCCAGCAGTCCCTCCAGTTCCACTGAAGCTTTCTTT
TRBV9,TRBJ2-1,.,.,CASSPRSSARNEQFF,TGTGCCAGCAGCCCCCGTTCTAGCGCGAGGAATGAGCAGTTCTTC
TRBV9,TRBJ1-1,.,TRBD1,CASSVPGTGLNTEAFF,TGTGCCAGCAGCGTACCCGGGACAGGCCTGAACACTGAAGCTTTCTTT
TRBV27,TRBJ1-5,.,TRBD1,CASSYDRASSPQHF,TGTGCCAGCAGCTACGACAGGGCTAGTTCGCCCCAGCATTTT
TRBV5-6,TRBJ2-1,.,TRBD1,CASSLRVGTGVNEQFF,TGTGCCAGCAGCTTAAGGGTTGGGACAGGGGTGAATGAGCAGTTCTTC
TRBV4-3,TRBJ1-1,.,.,CASSQGSDRPNTEAFF,TGCGCCAGCAGCCAAGGATCTGACAGGCCGAACACTGAAGCTTTCTTT
TRBV4-1,TRBJ1-2,.,.,CASSHEQNRKTYGYTF,TGCGCCAGCAGCCATGAACAGAACCGAAAGACCTATGGCTACACCTTC
TRBV6-5,TRBJ2-7,.,TRBD1,CASSYRDRAYEQYF,TGTGCCAGCAGTTACCGGGACAGGGCCTACGAGCAGTACTTC